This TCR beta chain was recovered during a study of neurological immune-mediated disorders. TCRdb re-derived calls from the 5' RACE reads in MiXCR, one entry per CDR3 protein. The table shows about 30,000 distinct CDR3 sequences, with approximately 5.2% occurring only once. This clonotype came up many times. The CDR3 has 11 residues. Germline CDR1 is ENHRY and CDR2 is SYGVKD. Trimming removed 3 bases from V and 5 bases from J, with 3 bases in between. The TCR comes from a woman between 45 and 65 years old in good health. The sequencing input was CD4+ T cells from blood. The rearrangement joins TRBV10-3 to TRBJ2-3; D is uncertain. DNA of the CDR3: TGTGCCATCAGTGACAAAGATACGCAGTATTTT. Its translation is CAISDKDTQYF.